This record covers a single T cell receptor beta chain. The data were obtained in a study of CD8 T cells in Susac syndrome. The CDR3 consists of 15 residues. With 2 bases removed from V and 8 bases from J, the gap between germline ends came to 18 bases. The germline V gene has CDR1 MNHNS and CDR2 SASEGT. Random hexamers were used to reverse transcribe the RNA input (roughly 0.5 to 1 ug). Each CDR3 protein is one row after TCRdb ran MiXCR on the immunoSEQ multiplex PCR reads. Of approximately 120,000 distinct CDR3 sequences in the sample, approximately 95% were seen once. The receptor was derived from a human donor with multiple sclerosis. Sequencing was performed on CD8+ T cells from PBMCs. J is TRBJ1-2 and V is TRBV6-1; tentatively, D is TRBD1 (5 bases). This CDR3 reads CASSESRARPWGYTF. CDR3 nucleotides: TGTGCCAGCAGTGAAAGCAGGGCGCGCCCCTGGGGCTACACCTTC.